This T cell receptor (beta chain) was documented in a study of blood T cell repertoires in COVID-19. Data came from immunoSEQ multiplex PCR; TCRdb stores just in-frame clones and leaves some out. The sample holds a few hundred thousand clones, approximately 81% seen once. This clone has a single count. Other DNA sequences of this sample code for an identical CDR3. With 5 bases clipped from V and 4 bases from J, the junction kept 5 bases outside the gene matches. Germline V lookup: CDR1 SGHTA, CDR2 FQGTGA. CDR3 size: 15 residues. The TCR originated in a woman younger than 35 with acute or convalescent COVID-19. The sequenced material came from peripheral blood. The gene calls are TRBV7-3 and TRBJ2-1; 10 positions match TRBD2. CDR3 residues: CASSPRTSGYNEQFF. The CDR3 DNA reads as TGTGCCAGCAGCCCCAGGACTAGCGGTTACAATGAGCAGTTCTTC.